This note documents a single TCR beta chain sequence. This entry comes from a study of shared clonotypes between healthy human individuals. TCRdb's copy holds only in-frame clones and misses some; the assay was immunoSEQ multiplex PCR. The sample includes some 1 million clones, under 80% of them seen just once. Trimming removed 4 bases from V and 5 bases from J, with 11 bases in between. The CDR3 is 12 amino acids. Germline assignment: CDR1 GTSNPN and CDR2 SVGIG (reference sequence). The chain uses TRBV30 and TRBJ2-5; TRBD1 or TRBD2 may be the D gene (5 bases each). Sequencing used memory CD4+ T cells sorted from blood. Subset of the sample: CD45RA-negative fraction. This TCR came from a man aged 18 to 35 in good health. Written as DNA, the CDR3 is TGTGCCTGGACTTCAGGGACCGAGACCCAGTACTTC. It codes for CAWTSGTETQYF.